A selection of T cell receptor beta chains follows, all from one sample in a study of blood T cell repertoires in COVID-19. Only in-frame clones appear in the TCRdb table, and some are missing; sequencing was by immunoSEQ multiplex PCR. This sample yields about 98,000 clones, of which 60% to 80% are seen a single time; approximately 9.8% belongs to the top ten. The sequenced material came from peripheral blood. The receptors were sampled from a man in his sixties with active or convalescent COVID-19. Both conserved end residues are part of each CDR3. Each record gives: CDR3 length, J gene, V gene, D gene, clone size, CDR3 protein, CDR3 DNA. A D gene is named only where the DNA matches it firmly. Only part of the rows carry a size: once, few, many, or a class if the clone is expanded.

CDR3 length: 15
J gene: TRBJ2-7
V gene: TRBV11-3
D gene: NA
clone size: NA
CDR3 protein: CASSLDRIFLYEQYF
CDR3 DNA: TGTGCCAGCAGCTTAGACAGGATCTTTCTCTACGAGCAGTACTTC

CDR3 length: 14
J gene: TRBJ2-1
V gene: TRBV30
D gene: NA
clone size: once
CDR3 protein: CAWSGGLSYNEQFF
CDR3 DNA: TGTGCCTGGAGTGGCGGTCTGTCCTACAATGAGCAGTTCTTC

CDR3 length: 14
J gene: TRBJ2-3
V gene: TRBV19
D gene: NA
clone size: NA
CDR3 protein: CASSIRPGRDTQYF
CDR3 DNA: TGTGCCAGTAGTATAAGGCCGGGGAGGGATACGCAGTATTTT

CDR3 length: 18
J gene: TRBJ1-1
V gene: TRBV15
D gene: TRBD1
clone size: NA
CDR3 protein: CATSGRDRVHMRNTEAFF
CDR3 DNA: TGTGCCACCAGCGGACGGGACAGGGTTCACATGAGGAACACTGAAGCTTTCTTT

CDR3 length: 14
J gene: TRBJ1-6
V gene: TRBV7-2
D gene: NA
clone size: once
CDR3 protein: CASSRRSGNSPLHF
CDR3 DNA: TGTGCCAGCAGCCGGAGAAGCGGTAATTCACCCCTCCACTTT

CDR3 length: 13
J gene: TRBJ1-1
V gene: TRBV10-3
D gene: NA
clone size: few
CDR3 protein: CATTETVNTEAFF
CDR3 DNA: TGTGCCACCACAGAGACAGTTAACACTGAAGCTTTCTTT

CDR3 length: 15
J gene: TRBJ2-5
V gene: TRBV11-2
D gene: TRBD2
clone size: NA
CDR3 protein: CASSLAGRGVETQYF
CDR3 DNA: TGTGCCAGCAGCTTAGCGGGCCGGGGGGTAGAGACCCAGTACTTC

CDR3 length: 16
J gene: TRBJ2-1
V gene: TRBV18
D gene: TRBD2
clone size: NA
CDR3 protein: CASSPNGLAETNEQFF
CDR3 DNA: TGTGCCAGCTCACCGAACGGGCTAGCGGAAACGAATGAGCAGTTCTTC

CDR3 length: 15
J gene: TRBJ1-5
V gene: TRBV9
D gene: NA
clone size: few
CDR3 protein: CASTRSTDSNQPQHF
CDR3 DNA: TGTGCCAGCACTAGGTCGACAGATAGCAATCAGCCCCAGCATTTT

CDR3 length: 16
J gene: TRBJ2-7
V gene: TRBV5-1
D gene: TRBD2
clone size: NA
CDR3 protein: CASSRMTSGRSYEQYF
CDR3 DNA: TGCGCCAGCAGCCGAATGACTAGCGGGAGGTCGTACGAGCAGTACTTC

CDR3 length: 16
J gene: TRBJ2-3
V gene: TRBV11-2
D gene: TRBD2
clone size: NA
CDR3 protein: CASSSPTSGSFDTQYF
CDR3 DNA: TGTGCCAGCAGCTCCCCAACTAGCGGGAGTTTCGATACGCAGTATTTT